One and the same sample provided the 27 T cell receptor beta chains below, sequenced in a study of regulatory T cells in long-lasting Graves disease. Stated time point: newly diagnosed GD, antithyroid drugs for less than 3 months. There was RNA extracted from PBMCs, and the TCR library was made from it. Investigators prepared the TCR beta libraries by applying iRepertoire HTBI primers and Arm-PCR of CDR3 regions. TCRdb ran MiXCR on the multiplex PCR reads and lists one entry per CDR3 protein. The sample shows some 220,000 distinct CDR3 sequences, roughly 18% of them seen only once. These data were also reused for a study on T cells in Graves' hyperthyroidism and ophthalmopathy.

The input for sequencing was peripheral blood mononuclear cells (PBMCs), taken at new diagnosis, from a patient treated with antithyroid drugs. The receptors were gathered from a woman aged 25 to 39 with Graves disease.

At least ten counts were recorded for this clonotype. J is TRBJ2-6 and V is TRBV2, with a weak D call TRBD1 (6 bases). The germline V and J ends were trimmed by 7 bases and 0 bases, with 13 bases remaining between them. Germline CDR1 and CDR2: SNHLY and FYNNEI. The CDR3 loop spans 16 amino acids. As DNA, the CDR3 is TGTGCCAGCAAAAGGGGGACGCCCTCTGGGGCCAACGTCCTGACTTTC. The encoded protein is CASKRGTPSGANVLTF.

The chain combines TRBV25-1 with TRBJ1-5; a possible D gene is TRBD1 (5 bases). The CDR3 is 13 amino acids. V shed 5 bases and J shed 5 bases, with 10 bases lying between them. CDR1 is MGHDK, CDR2 SYGVNS, per germline. CDR3 coding DNA: TGTGCCAGCAGTCGTAGGGACGATCAGCCCCAGCATTTT. This encodes CASSRRDDQPQHF.

The chain combines TRBV3-1 with TRBJ2-7; D is ambiguous. V lost 0 bases and J lost 3, with 9 bases in between. The CDR3 covers 14 residues. The germline V gene encodes CDR1 LGHDT and CDR2 YNNKEL (reference sequence). CDR3 sequence reads: CASSQDQLNYEQYF. In DNA, the CDR3 is TGTGCCAGCAGCCAAGATCAGCTGAACTACGAGCAGTACTTC.

This clonotype was recorded many times. The chain links TRBV3-1 to TRBJ1-1, with 7 bases fitting TRBD1. Germline V gene lookup returns CDR1 LGHDT and CDR2 YNNKEL (reference sequence). V shed 4 bases, J shed 5 bases, and the junction held 10 bases outside the gene matches. The length of the CDR3 is 15 residues. In DNA form, the CDR3 reads TGTGCCAGCAGCCTGGAGGGGGCGCGCGGGACTGAAGCTTTCTTT. The encoded protein is CASSLEGARGTEAFF.

This clonotype was detected many times. The rearrangement uses TRBV12-3 or TRBV12-4 and TRBJ2-1, with 9 bases fitting TRBD2. The CDR3 length is 16 residues. The J segment lost 5 bases and the V segment lost 1 base, leaving 6 bases of the junction unmatched. CDR3 sequence reads: CASSLEGSGGNNEQFF. In DNA, the CDR3 is TGTGCCAGCAGTTTAGAAGGTAGCGGGGGAAACAATGAGCAGTTCTTC.

This clonotype was picked up a small number of times. The rearrangement joins TRBV6-5 to TRBJ2-7, with a possible D match to TRBD2 (6 bases). Germline lookup yields CDR1 MNHEY and CDR2 SVGAGI. The CDR3 runs 14 residues. V lost 4 bases to trimming and J lost 0 bases, with 10 bases between them. CDR3 protein: CASSSSVSSYEQYF. CDR3 sequence (DNA): TGTGCCAGCAGTTCTAGCGTTAGCTCCTACGAGCAGTACTTC.

This clonotype was observed many times. The chain carries TRBV20-1 and TRBJ2-2; D is unresolved. Germline V gene data show CDR1 as DFQATT and CDR2 as SNEGSKA (reference sequence). V was trimmed by 8 bases and J by 2 bases, leaving 3 bases between them. The CDR3 extends over 10 amino acids. CDR3 sequence: CSKNTGELFF. DNA of the CDR3: TGCAGTAAAAACACCGGGGAGCTGTTTTTT.

The V call is TRBV11-2, the J call TRBJ2-3; TRBD2 agrees at 7 bases. V lost 0 bases to trimming and J lost 10 bases; unmatched junction nucleotides: 10. This CDR3 spans 15 amino acids. The germline V gene encodes CDR1 SGHAT and CDR2 FQNNGV. The CDR3 sequence: CASSLERGLAGAQYF. CDR3 coding DNA: TGTGCCAGCAGCTTAGAGCGGGGGTTGGCAGGTGCGCAGTATTTT.

Remarks on this clonotype: A far larger clone is just one base off, so this is likely a read error. The chain is built from TRBV11-2 and TRBJ1-2; TRBD1 is a possible D gene (6 bases). The CDR3 loop spans 16 amino acids. The germline V gene has CDR1 SGHAT and CDR2 FQNNGV. The CDR3: CASSLGSGKGDYGHTF. In DNA form, the CDR3 reads TGTGCCAGCAGCCTAGGTTCCGGAAAGGGGGACTATGGCCACACCTTC.

This clonotype has ten or more counts. This chain joins TRBV20-1 and TRBJ2-3, with D tentatively TRBD2 (6 bases). The CDR3 totals 16 residues. V was pared by 1 base and J by 3 bases, with 17 bases between. Germline CDR1 DFQATT, CDR2 SNEGSKA (reference sequence). The CDR3, as DNA: TGCAGTGCTAGAGGGGAGGTCCTGGAGATTACAGATACGCAGTATTTT. It encodes CSARGEVLEITDTQYF.

This clonotype was observed a handful of times. The chain links TRBV7-6 to TRBJ2-2; 9 bases match TRBD1. The germline V gene has CDR1 SGHVS and CDR2 FNYEAQ. The V gene end was trimmed by 2 bases and the J gene end by 4 bases; junction bases not matched to a gene: 8. The CDR3 covers 17 residues. The CDR3 DNA is TGTGCCAGCAGCTTACCCCAAACAGGGGGCGGCACCGGGGAGCTGTTTTTT. Protein sequence: CASSLPQTGGGTGELFF.

There are many counts of this clonotype. This sequence joins TRBV5-1 and TRBJ1-5; the D gene is possibly TRBD1 (5 bases). V dropped 3 bases and J dropped 4 bases, with 17 bases sitting between them. CDR3 length: 16 residues. The germline CDR1 and CDR2 sequences are SGHRS and YFSETQ. CDR3 coding DNA: TGCGCCAGCAGCTACCTCCCGGGCGGGACGAATCAGCCCCAGCATTTT. Translated, it gives CASSYLPGGTNQPQHF.

This clonotype was detected ten times or more. The chain combines TRBV20-1 with TRBJ1-3; possibly TRBD1 for D (5 bases). Germline CDR1 reads DFQATT; CDR2 reads SNEGSKA (reference sequence). With 6 bases removed from V and 0 bases from J, the gap between germline ends came to 15 bases. The CDR3 extends over 15 amino acids. The CDR3 DNA follows: TGCAGTGCCCTACAACCGACAGTCTCTGGAAACACCATATATTTT. It codes for CSALQPTVSGNTIYF.

This clonotype was observed at least ten times. The rearrangement links TRBV7-8 to TRBJ1-2, with 11 bases matching TRBD1. Germline V CDR1 and CDR2: SGHVS, FQNEAQ. The CDR3 consists of 18 residues. J was trimmed by 2 bases and V by 1 base; bases with no gene match: 9. CDR3 sequence reads: CASSLVPGQGDANYGYTF. The CDR3 bases are TGTGCCAGCAGCTTAGTCCCGGGACAGGGGGATGCGAACTATGGCTACACCTTC.

The V and J genes are TRBV15 and TRBJ2-7; the match to TRBD2 covers 10 bases. Losses at the gene ends were 1 base for V and 4 bases for J; bases not matched to a gene: 1. The CDR3 covers 14 residues. Germline V gene sequence: CDR1 LNHNV, CDR2 YYDKDF (reference sequence). The CDR3: CATSRGSGRYEQYF. The CDR3, as DNA: TGTGCCACCAGCAGAGGTAGCGGGAGGTACGAGCAGTACTTC.

This clonotype was seen repeatedly, ten times or more. V is TRBV6-9 and J is TRBJ2-2; 9 positions match TRBD2. The CDR3 totals 16 residues. Germline CDR1 reads MNHGY; CDR2 reads SVAAGI. Trimming cost V 3 bases and J 1 base; bases outside gene matches: 3. The CDR3 nucleotides are TGTGCCAGCAGTTACTCTAGCGGGGTGAACACCGGGGAGCTGTTTTTT. Its protein product is CASSYSSGVNTGELFF.

This clonotype was recorded many times. The chain links TRBV29-1 to TRBJ2-1, with 10 nucleotides matching TRBD2. The J call may be faulty, since TRBJ2-5 better matches the DNA end. Germline V gene data show CDR1 as SQVTM and CDR2 as ANQGSEA. The CDR3 has 14 amino acids. DNA for the CDR3: TGCAGCGGGAAAGGACTAGCGGTACAAGAGACCCAGTACTTC. Translating it yields CSGKGLAVQETQYF.

This clonotype was recorded many times. This chain joins TRBV28 and TRBJ1-2, with 7 bases fitting TRBD1. Per the germline V gene, CDR1 is MDHEN and CDR2 is SYDVKM. The CDR3 consists of 11 residues. V was pared by 4 bases and J by 7 bases, with 0 bases of the junction left unmatched. The CDR3, as DNA: TGTGCCAGCAGTTGGACAGGTGGCTACACCTTC. Translated, it gives CASSWTGGYTF.

The table lists this clonotype with many counts. This chain joins TRBV9 and TRBJ1-2; 9 bases map to TRBD1. The V segment lost 1 base and the J segment 7 bases; nucleotides outside the gene matches: 5. Per germline, CDR1 SGDLS and CDR2 YYNGEE. This CDR3 is 14 amino acids long. The CDR3: CASSVLGTGSGYTF. The CDR3 region has the DNA TGTGCCAGCAGCGTACTCGGGACAGGGTCTGGCTACACCTTC.

This clonotype was recorded at least ten times. The CDR3: CASRDGQENQPQHF. DNA for the CDR3: TGTGCCAGCAGAGATGGACAGGAAAATCAGCCCCAGCATTTT. V and J are TRBV6-1 and TRBJ1-5, with 7 bases matching TRBD1. The CDR3 loop spans 14 amino acids. CDR1 and CDR2 from the germline V gene are MNHNS and SASEGT. The trim removed 6 bases at V and 4 bases at J, leaving 6 bases unmatched.

Of note for this clonotype: A much larger clone differs by one base, so this may be a read error. V usage is TRBV6-1 and J usage is TRBJ2-1; possible D gene TRBD1, 6 bases. Germline V lookup: CDR1 MNHNS, CDR2 SASEGT. The CDR3 length is 15 residues. The CDR3 protein is CASSRTGIGDNEQLF. The CDR3 coding sequence is TGTGCCAGCAGTCGCACCGGGATTGGGGACAATGAGCAGCTCTTC.

Many counts were recorded for this clonotype. V and J are TRBV11-2 and TRBJ1-6, with 7 bases matching TRBD1. The ends lost 6 bases at V and 0 bases at J; junction bases unmatched: 8. From germline, CDR1 is SGHAT and CDR2 FQNNGV. The CDR3 is made up of 17 amino acids. CDR3 region: CASSSDREGSYNSPLHF. The CDR3 coding sequence is TGTGCCAGCAGTTCCGACAGGGAAGGCTCCTATAATTCACCCCTCCACTTT.

This clonotype was seen repeatedly, ten times or more. The chain uses TRBV2 and TRBJ2-2, with a possible D match to TRBD1 (6 bases). The CDR3 has 13 residues. The V gene lost 10 bases and the J gene lost 5 bases, with 14 bases spanning the gap. Germline CDR1 SNHLY, CDR2 FYNNEI. In DNA form, the CDR3 reads TGTGCCATCCGGACAGAAGTAACCGGGGAGCTGTTTTTT. This encodes CAIRTEVTGELFF.

This clonotype was found many times. This chain connects TRBV6-2 or TRBV6-3 to TRBJ1-4; 7 positions agree with TRBD1. This CDR3 spans 15 amino acids. The V gene's germline CDR1 is MNHEY and CDR2 SVGEGT. After removal of 6 bases from V and 8 bases from J, the junction contained 12 bases not matched to a gene. CDR3 region: CASRRTGQEGEKLFF. The CDR3 DNA is TGTGCCAGCAGACGCACAGGACAGGAGGGGGAAAAACTGTTTTTT.

This clonotype was counted at least ten times. CDR3 protein: CASSLPGTGGLKQYF. CDR3 bases: TGTGCCAGCAGTTTACCCGGGACAGGGGGTTTGAAGCAGTACTTC. The rearrangement links TRBV12-3 or TRBV12-4 to TRBJ2-7; 11 bases are a match to TRBD1. The CDR3 runs 15 residues. The ends lost 2 bases at V and 8 bases at J; junction bases unmatched: 8.

In its sample, this clonotype was seen many times. The CDR3 bases are TGTGCCAGCAGTTTATCAGGGACCGCCAGCCACAGAAAGGAGCAGTACTTC. Translating gives CASSLSGTASHRKEQYF. The chain uses TRBV28 and TRBJ2-7, with D perhaps matching TRBD1 or TRBD2 (5 bases each). V was shortened by 1 base and J by 7 bases, with 23 bases between the two germline ends. The germline gives CDR1 MDHEN, CDR2 SYDVKM. This CDR3 spans 17 amino acids.

V is TRBV2 and J is TRBJ2-1; D is perhaps TRBD2 (7 bases). The CDR3 covers 14 residues. V was trimmed by 1 base and J by 6 bases, leaving 10 bases between them. The germline V gene has CDR1 SNHLY and CDR2 FYNNEI. The CDR3 DNA reads TGTGCCAGCAGTGAAGGGGGGGGGGCCAATGAGCAGTTCTTC. It translates to CASSEGGGANEQFF.